This is a list of T cell receptor beta chains from one sample in a study of T cell changes during pregnancy in multiple sclerosis. This table comes from immunoSEQ multiplex PCR, and its TCRdb copy is limited to in-frame clones, with some not included. The sample yields around 95,000 clones, 94% seen once. The sequencing used peripheral blood, collected after pregnancy. The receptors derive from a female donor in good health, enrolled as a control in a pregnancy study. Both conserved end residues are part of each CDR3. D genes are given only for firm matches. A row's size may be missing; if present it is once, few, many or a size class.

d_gene: TRBD2; v_gene: TRBV28; j_gene: TRBJ2-7; abundance: NA; CDR3nt: TGTGCCAGCAGCCGCGCGTGGACTAGCGGCTACGAGCAGTACTTC; CDR3aa: CASSRAWTSGYEQYF
d_gene: NA; v_gene: TRBV9; j_gene: TRBJ2-1; abundance: NA; CDR3nt: TGTGCCAGCAGCGTCTCCACGGGACAAAAAGTGTTCTTC; CDR3aa: CASSVSTGQKVFF
d_gene: NA; v_gene: TRBV21-1; j_gene: TRBJ2-1; abundance: NA; CDR3nt: TGTGCCAGCAGCAAAGAATGGGAGAATGAGCAGTTCTTC; CDR3aa: CASSKEWENEQFF
d_gene: TRBD2; v_gene: TRBV7-8; j_gene: TRBJ2-7; abundance: NA; CDR3nt: TGTGCCAGCAGCTTAGGGGGGAGCGGGAGCCCCCTCTACGAGCAGTACTTC; CDR3aa: CASSLGGSGSPLYEQYF
d_gene: TRBD2; v_gene: TRBV27; j_gene: TRBJ2-1; abundance: NA; CDR3nt: TGTGCCAGCAGCCGAGCGGGAGCAAAAGAGCAGTTCTTC; CDR3aa: CASSRAGAKEQFF
d_gene: NA; v_gene: TRBV7-9; j_gene: TRBJ2-3; abundance: NA; CDR3nt: TGTGCCAGCAGCCCCCGACAGGTTTCAGATACGCAGTATTTT; CDR3aa: CASSPRQVSDTQYF
d_gene: TRBD2; v_gene: TRBV28; j_gene: TRBJ2-7; abundance: NA; CDR3nt: TGTGCCAGCAGCCCACCGCGGCGAGCGGGAGGGCTGTACGAGCAGTACTTC; CDR3aa: CASSPPRRAGGLYEQYF
d_gene: TRBD2; v_gene: TRBV28; j_gene: TRBJ2-2; abundance: NA; CDR3nt: TGTGCCAGCAGTTTATCGACTAGCGTAAACACCGGGGAGCTGTTTTTT; CDR3aa: CASSLSTSVNTGELFF
d_gene: NA; v_gene: TRBV5-4; j_gene: TRBJ2-7; abundance: NA; CDR3nt: TGTGCCAGCAGCTTGTTGGCTGAAACCTACGAGCAGTACTTC; CDR3aa: CASSLLAETYEQYF
d_gene: TRBD1; v_gene: TRBV6-6; j_gene: TRBJ1-1; abundance: once; CDR3nt: TGTGCCAGCAGCCCAGGAGGGGGCGTGAACACTGAAGCTTTCTTT; CDR3aa: CASSPGGGVNTEAFF
d_gene: TRBD1; v_gene: TRBV6-1; j_gene: TRBJ2-7; abundance: NA; CDR3nt: TGTGCCAGCAGTGAAGCTGGGACAGGGGGCCACGAGCAGTACTTC; CDR3aa: CASSEAGTGGHEQYF
d_gene: NA; v_gene: TRBV25-1; j_gene: TRBJ2-7; abundance: NA; CDR3nt: TGTGCCAGCGGCCCCGGGACATCCTACGAGCAGTACTTC; CDR3aa: CASGPGTSYEQYF
d_gene: NA; v_gene: TRBV6-1; j_gene: TRBJ2-7; abundance: NA; CDR3nt: TGTGCCAGCAGTGAAGGGGGCGGACCGCTTTACGAGCAGTACTTC; CDR3aa: CASSEGGGPLYEQYF
d_gene: NA; v_gene: TRBV18; j_gene: TRBJ2-3; abundance: NA; CDR3nt: TGTGCCAGCTCACCACTCGGGGCAGATACGCAGTATTTT; CDR3aa: CASSPLGADTQYF
d_gene: NA; v_gene: TRBV9; j_gene: TRBJ2-1; abundance: NA; CDR3nt: TGTGCCAGCAGCTATAGCGGAACCTACAATGAGCAGTTCTTC; CDR3aa: CASSYSGTYNEQFF
d_gene: NA; v_gene: TRBV5-1; j_gene: TRBJ2-2; abundance: NA; CDR3nt: TGCGCCAGCAGCTTGGGGACTTGGTCCGGGGAGCTGTTTTTT; CDR3aa: CASSLGTWSGELFF
d_gene: TRBD1; v_gene: TRBV2; j_gene: TRBJ2-7; abundance: NA; CDR3nt: TGTGCCAGCAGGAGGGGGCCAGGGGTCTTGGGCGAGCAGTACTTC; CDR3aa: CASRRGPGVLGEQYF
d_gene: NA; v_gene: TRBV11-2; j_gene: TRBJ2-7; abundance: NA; CDR3nt: TGTGCCAGCAGCTTAGTCGGCTACGAGCAGTACTTC; CDR3aa: CASSLVGYEQYF
d_gene: TRBD2; v_gene: TRBV5-4; j_gene: TRBJ2-7; abundance: NA; CDR3nt: TGTGCCAGCAGCTTGACTAGCGGAAGCTCCTACGAGCAGTACTTC; CDR3aa: CASSLTSGSSYEQYF
d_gene: TRBD1; v_gene: TRBV19; j_gene: TRBJ1-5; abundance: NA; CDR3nt: TGTGCCAGTAGTACACAGGGGGTGGTTCAGCCCCAGCATTTT; CDR3aa: CASSTQGVVQPQHF
d_gene: TRBD2; v_gene: TRBV6-4; j_gene: TRBJ2-7; abundance: NA; CDR3nt: TGTGCCACCCAAACCGGGACTAGCGGGAGTACGGGGCTCGAGCAGTACTTC; CDR3aa: CATQTGTSGSTGLEQYF
d_gene: TRBD1; v_gene: TRBV15; j_gene: TRBJ2-5; abundance: NA; CDR3nt: TGTGCCACCAGCAGAGGGGGGACAGGGGAAGAGACCCAGTACTTC; CDR3aa: CATSRGGTGEETQYF
d_gene: NA; v_gene: TRBV5-6; j_gene: TRBJ1-2; abundance: NA; CDR3nt: TGTGCCAGCAGCTTGGCAGGGATCGATGGCTACACCTTC; CDR3aa: CASSLAGIDGYTF
d_gene: TRBD1; v_gene: TRBV7-2; j_gene: TRBJ1-3; abundance: NA; CDR3nt: TGTGCCAGCAGCTTCCGTACAGGGGGCGAAAACACCATATATTTT; CDR3aa: CASSFRTGGENTIYF
d_gene: NA; v_gene: TRBV20-1; j_gene: TRBJ2-3; abundance: NA; CDR3nt: TGCAGTCTAGGTAGCACAGATACGCAGTATTTT; CDR3aa: CSLGSTDTQYF
d_gene: NA; v_gene: TRBV4-1; j_gene: TRBJ2-5; abundance: NA; CDR3nt: TGCGCCAGCAGCCAAGATCAAGCCGAAGAGACCCAGTACTTC; CDR3aa: CASSQDQAEETQYF
d_gene: TRBD1; v_gene: TRBV25-1; j_gene: TRBJ2-7; abundance: NA; CDR3nt: TGTGCCAGCATGGGACAGGCCTACGAGCAGTACTTC; CDR3aa: CASMGQAYEQYF
d_gene: NA; v_gene: TRBV28; j_gene: TRBJ2-2; abundance: NA; CDR3nt: TGTGCCAGCAGCCCTCTAGGTTTCGCGAACACCGGGGAGCTGTTTTTT; CDR3aa: CASSPLGFANTGELFF
d_gene: TRBD1; v_gene: TRBV2; j_gene: TRBJ1-5; abundance: few; CDR3nt: TGTGCCAGCAGGGGACAGAAAGACAATCAGCCCCAGCATTTT; CDR3aa: CASRGQKDNQPQHF